This entry features one TCR beta chain sequence. Its antigen remains unidentified. The source of the sample is a study of a mutant IDH1 vaccine in newly diagnosed glioma. As for the study in general: Earlier care involved radiotherapy, temozolomide, or both, and the majority received both.

The study, taken as a whole, reports: Pseudoprogression seemed unrelated to changes in top peripheral T cell clonotypes.

The time point was: week 35, safety follow-up. Doses comprised 300 ug of mutant IDH1 20-mer peptide each, plus topical imiquimod. Germline CDR1 is MNHNY and CDR2 is SVGAGI (reference sequence). Germline trimming cut 9 bases from V and 3 bases from J; bases unmatched to any gene: 10. CDR3 length: 15 amino acids. This table comes from immunoSEQ multiplex PCR, and its TCRdb copy is limited to in-frame clones, with some not included. The table includes some 58,000 clones, roughly 79% detected once. This chain joins TRBV6-6 and TRBJ1-5, with 8 bases matching TRBD1. The clonotype comes from a man between 40 and 49 years old with glioma. The sample consisted of PBMCs, taken from a glioma patient whose treatment included an IDH1 peptide vaccine. The DNA for the CDR3 is TGTGCCAGTCACCTACAGGGGGGAAACAATCAGCCCCAGCATTTT. This codes for CASHLQGGNNQPQHF.